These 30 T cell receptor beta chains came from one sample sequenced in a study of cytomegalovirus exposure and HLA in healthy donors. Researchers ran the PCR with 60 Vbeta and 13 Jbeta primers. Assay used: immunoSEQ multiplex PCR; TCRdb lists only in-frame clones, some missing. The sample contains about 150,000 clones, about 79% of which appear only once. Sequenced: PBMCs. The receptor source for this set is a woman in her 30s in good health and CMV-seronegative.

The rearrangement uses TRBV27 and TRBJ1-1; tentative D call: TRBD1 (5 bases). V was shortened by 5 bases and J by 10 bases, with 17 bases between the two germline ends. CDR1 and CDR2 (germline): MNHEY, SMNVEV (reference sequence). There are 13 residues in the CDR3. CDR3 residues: CASSGTGGVRAFF. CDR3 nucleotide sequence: TGTGCCAGCAGTGGGACGGGAGGGGTTCGAGCTTTCTTT.

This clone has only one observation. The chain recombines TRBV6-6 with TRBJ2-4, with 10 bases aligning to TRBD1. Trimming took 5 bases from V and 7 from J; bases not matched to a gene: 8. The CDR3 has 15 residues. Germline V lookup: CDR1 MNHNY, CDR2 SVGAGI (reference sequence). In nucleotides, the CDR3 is TGTGCCAGCAGTCAGAGACAGGGGGCTAGGAACATTCAGTACTTC. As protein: CASSQRQGARNIQYF.

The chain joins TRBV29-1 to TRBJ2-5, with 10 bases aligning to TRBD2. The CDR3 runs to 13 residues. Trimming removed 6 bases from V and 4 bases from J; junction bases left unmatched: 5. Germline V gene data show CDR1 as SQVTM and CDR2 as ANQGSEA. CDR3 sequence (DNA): TGCAGCGTGGCCCCTAGCGGGGGAGAGACCCAGTACTTC. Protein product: CSVAPSGGETQYF.

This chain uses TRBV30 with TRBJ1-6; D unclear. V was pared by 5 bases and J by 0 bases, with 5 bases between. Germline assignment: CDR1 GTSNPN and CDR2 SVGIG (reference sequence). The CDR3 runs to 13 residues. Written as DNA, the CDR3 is TGTGCCTGGGCAGGCTCCTATAATTCACCCCTCCACTTT. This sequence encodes CAWAGSYNSPLHF.

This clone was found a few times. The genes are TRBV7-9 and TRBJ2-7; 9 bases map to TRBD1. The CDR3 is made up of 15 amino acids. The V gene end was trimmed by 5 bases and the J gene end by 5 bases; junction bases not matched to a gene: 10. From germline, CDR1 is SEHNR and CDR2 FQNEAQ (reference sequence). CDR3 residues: CASSPQGTGSHEQYF. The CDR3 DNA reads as TGTGCCAGCAGCCCCCAAGGGACAGGGAGCCACGAGCAGTACTTC.

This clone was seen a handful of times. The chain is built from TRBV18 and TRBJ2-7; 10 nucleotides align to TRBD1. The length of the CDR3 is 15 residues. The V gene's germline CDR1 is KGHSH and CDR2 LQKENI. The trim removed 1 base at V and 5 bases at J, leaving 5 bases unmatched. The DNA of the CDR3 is TGTGCCAGCTCACCACTCCGGGACAGGGGCCACGAGCAGTACTTC. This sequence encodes CASSPLRDRGHEQYF. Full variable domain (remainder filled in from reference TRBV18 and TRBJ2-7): NAGVMQNPRHLVRRRGQEARLRCSPMKGHSHVYWYRQLPEEGLKFMVYLQKENIIDESGMPKERFSAEFPKEGPSILRIQQVVRGDSAAYFCASSPLRDRGHEQYFGPGTRLTVT.

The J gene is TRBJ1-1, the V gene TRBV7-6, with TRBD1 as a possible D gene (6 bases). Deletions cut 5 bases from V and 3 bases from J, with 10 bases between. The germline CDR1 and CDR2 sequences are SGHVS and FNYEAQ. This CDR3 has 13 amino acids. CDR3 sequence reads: CASSNQGYTEAFF. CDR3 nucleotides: TGTGCCAGCAGCAATCAGGGGTACACTGAAGCTTTCTTT.

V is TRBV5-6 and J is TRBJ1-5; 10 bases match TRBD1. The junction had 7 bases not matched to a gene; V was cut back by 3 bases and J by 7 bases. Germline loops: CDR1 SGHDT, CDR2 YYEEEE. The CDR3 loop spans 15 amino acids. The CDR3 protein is CASSSGDRGDQPQHF. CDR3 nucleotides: TGTGCCAGCAGCTCAGGGGACAGGGGCGACCAGCCCCAGCATTTT.

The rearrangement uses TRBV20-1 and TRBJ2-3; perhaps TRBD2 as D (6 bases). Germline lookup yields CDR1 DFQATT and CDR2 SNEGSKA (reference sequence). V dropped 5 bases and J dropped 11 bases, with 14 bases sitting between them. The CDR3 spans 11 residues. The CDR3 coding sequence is TGCAGTGCTTCCACTAGCTTGGGGCAGTATTTT. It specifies CSASTSLGQYF.

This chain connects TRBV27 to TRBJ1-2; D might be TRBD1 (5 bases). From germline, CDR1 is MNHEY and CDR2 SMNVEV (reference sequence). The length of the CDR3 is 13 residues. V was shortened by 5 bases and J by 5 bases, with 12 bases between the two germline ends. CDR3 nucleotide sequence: TGTGCCAGCAGTCCCATGGGGGGTTATGGCTACACCTTC. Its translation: CASSPMGGYGYTF.

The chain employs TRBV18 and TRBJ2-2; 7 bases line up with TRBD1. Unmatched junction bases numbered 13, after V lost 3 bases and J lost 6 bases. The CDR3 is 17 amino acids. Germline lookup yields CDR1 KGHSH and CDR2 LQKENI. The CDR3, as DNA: TGTGCCAGCTCACCCCACCCCGCGACAGGGATCCCCGGGGAGCTGTTTTTT. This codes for CASSPHPATGIPGELFF.

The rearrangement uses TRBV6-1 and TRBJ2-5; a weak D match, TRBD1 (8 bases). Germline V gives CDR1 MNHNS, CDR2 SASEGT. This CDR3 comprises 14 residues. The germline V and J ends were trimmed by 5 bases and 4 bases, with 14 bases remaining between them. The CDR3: CASSNNRGGETQYF. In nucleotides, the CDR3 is TGTGCCAGCAGTAACAACAGGGGGGGAGAGACCCAGTACTTC.

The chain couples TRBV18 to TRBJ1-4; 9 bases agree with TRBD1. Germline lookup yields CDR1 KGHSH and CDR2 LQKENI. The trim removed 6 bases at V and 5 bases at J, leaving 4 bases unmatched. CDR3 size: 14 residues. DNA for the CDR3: TGTGCCAGCTCCGTCGGGACAGGGAATGAAAAACTGTTTTTT. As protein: CASSVGTGNEKLFF.

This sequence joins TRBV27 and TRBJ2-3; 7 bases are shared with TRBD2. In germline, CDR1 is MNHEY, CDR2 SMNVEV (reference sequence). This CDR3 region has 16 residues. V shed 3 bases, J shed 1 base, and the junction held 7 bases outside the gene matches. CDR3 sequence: CASSFLRGGRTDTQYF. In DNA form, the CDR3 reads TGTGCCAGCAGTTTTCTGCGCGGGGGACGCACAGATACGCAGTATTTT.

This chain's CDR3 is CSVGASGGPVDEQFF. The CDR3 nucleotides read TGCAGCGTCGGGGCTAGCGGGGGTCCTGTGGATGAGCAGTTCTTC. The chain links TRBV29-1 to TRBJ2-1; TRBD2 agrees at 10 bases. CDR3 length equals 15 residues. The germline V gene encodes CDR1 SQVTM and CDR2 ANQGSEA. V shed 6 bases, J shed 8 bases, and the junction held 13 bases outside the gene matches.

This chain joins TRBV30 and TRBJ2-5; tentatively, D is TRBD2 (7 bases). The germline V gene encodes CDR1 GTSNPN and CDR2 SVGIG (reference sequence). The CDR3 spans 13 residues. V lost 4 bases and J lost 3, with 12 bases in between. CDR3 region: CAWTRGAEETQYF. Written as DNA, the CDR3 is TGTGCCTGGACCCGGGGGGCCGAAGAGACCCAGTACTTC.

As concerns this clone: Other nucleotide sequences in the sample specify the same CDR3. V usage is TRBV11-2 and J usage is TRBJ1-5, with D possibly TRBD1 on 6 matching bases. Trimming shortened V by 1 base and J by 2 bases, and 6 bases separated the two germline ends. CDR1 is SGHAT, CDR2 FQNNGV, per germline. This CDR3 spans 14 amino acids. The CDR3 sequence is CASSLAGGNQPQHF. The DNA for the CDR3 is TGTGCCAGCAGCTTAGCAGGGGGCAATCAGCCCCAGCATTTT.

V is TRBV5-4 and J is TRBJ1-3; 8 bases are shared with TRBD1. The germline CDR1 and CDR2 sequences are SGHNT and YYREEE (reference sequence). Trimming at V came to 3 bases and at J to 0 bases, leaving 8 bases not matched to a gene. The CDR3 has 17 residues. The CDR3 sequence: CASSSPPGQVSGNTIYF. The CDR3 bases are TGTGCCAGCAGCTCCCCCCCGGGACAGGTCTCTGGAAACACCATATATTTT.

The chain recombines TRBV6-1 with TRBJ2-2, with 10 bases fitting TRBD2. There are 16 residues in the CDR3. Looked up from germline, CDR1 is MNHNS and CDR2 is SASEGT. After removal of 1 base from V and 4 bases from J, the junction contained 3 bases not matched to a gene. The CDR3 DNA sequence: TGTGCCAGCAGTGAAGGAGCGGGGGGGTTCACCGGGGAGCTGTTTTTT. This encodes CASSEGAGGFTGELFF.

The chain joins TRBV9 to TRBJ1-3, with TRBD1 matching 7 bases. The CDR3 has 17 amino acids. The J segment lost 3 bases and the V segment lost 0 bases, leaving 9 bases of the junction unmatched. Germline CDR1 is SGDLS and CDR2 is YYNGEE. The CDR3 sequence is CASSVGGGQASGNTIYF. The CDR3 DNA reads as TGTGCCAGCAGCGTAGGGGGAGGACAGGCTAGTGGAAACACCATATATTTT.

The CDR3 DNA reads as TGTGCCAGCAGTTACTCGTTCCAACCTGACATTGATGGCTACACCTTC. Protein sequence: CASSYSFQPDIDGYTF. The rearrangement joins TRBV6-5 to TRBJ1-2; D unclear. This CDR3 region has 16 residues. Trimming removed 0 bases at V and 6 bases at J, with 17 bases between. Germline CDR1 and CDR2: MNHEY and SVGAGI.

CDR3 region: CASSYAQWTGELFF. The CDR3 region has the DNA TGTGCCAGCAGTTACGCACAATGGACCGGGGAGCTGTTTTTT. The rearrangement joins TRBV6-5 to TRBJ2-2; D gene unclear. This CDR3 is 14 amino acids long. The V and J ends lost 2 bases and 5 bases respectively, with 9 bases between them. Per germline, CDR1 MNHEY and CDR2 SVGAGI.

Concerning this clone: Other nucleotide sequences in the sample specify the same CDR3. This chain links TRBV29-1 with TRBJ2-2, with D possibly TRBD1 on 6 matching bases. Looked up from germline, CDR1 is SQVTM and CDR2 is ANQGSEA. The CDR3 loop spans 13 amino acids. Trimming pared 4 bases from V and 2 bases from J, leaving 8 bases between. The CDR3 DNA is TGCAGCGTTGGGACAGCCAACACCGGGGAGCTGTTTTTT. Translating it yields CSVGTANTGELFF.

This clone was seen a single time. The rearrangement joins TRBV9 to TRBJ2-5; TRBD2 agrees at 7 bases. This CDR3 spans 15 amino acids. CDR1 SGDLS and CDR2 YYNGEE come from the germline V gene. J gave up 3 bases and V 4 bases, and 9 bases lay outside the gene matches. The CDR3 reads CASSPQGLAEETQYF. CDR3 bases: TGTGCCAGCAGCCCCCAGGGTCTAGCGGAAGAGACCCAGTACTTC.

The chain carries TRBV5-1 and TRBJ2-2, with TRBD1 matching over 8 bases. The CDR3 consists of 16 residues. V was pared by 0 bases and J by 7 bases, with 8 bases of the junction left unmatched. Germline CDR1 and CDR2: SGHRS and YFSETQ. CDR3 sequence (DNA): TGCGCCAGCAGCTTGGGCAGGGGGCGCGATGGCGGGGAGCTGTTTTTT. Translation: CASSLGRGRDGGELFF.

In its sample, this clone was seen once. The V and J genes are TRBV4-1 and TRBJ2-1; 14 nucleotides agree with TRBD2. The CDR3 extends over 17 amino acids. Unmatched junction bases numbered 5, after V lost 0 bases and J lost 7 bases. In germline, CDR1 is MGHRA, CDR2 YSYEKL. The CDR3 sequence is CASSQEKGLAGGNEQFF. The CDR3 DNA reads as TGCGCCAGCAGCCAAGAGAAAGGACTAGCGGGGGGTAATGAGCAGTTCTTC.

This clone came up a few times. The chain's CDR3 is CASSIGRTGSAPLHF. The CDR3 region has the DNA TGTGCCAGTAGTATAGGGCGGACAGGGTCGGCACCCCTCCACTTT. The J gene is TRBJ1-6, the V gene TRBV19; 8 positions agree with TRBD1. The CDR3 loop spans 15 amino acids. The germline V gene has CDR1 LNHDA and CDR2 SQIVND (reference sequence). V gave up 1 base and J gave up 11 bases; unmatched junction bases: 7.

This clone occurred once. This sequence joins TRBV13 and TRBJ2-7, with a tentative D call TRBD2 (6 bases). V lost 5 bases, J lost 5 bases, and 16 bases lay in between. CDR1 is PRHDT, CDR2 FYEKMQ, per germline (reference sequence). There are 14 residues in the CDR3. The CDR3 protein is CASSPIAVLDEQYF. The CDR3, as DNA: TGTGCCAGCAGCCCAATAGCGGTATTGGACGAGCAGTACTTC.

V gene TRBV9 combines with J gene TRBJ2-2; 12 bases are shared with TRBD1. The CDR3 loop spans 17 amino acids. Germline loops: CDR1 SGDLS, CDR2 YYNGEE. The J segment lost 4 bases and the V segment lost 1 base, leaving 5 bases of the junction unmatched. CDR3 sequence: CASSVSGTGGFTGELFF. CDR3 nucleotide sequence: TGTGCCAGCAGCGTATCCGGGACAGGGGGCTTCACCGGGGAGCTGTTTTTT.

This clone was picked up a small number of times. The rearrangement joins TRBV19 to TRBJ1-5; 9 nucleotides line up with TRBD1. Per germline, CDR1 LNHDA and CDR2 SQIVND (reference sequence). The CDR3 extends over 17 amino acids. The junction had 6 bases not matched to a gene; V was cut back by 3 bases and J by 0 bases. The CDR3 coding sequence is TGTGCCAGTAGTATTAGGGGACAGGGATATAGCAATCAGCCCCAGCATTTT. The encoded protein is CASSIRGQGYSNQPQHF.